Listed below are T cell receptor beta chains from one sample, sequenced in a study of T cell responses to AZD1222 COVID-19 vaccine. Sequenced by immunoSEQ multiplex PCR; TCRdb stores in-frame clones only, minus some. The sample gives tens of thousands of clones, around nine tenths of which show up once; under 8.5% is in the top ten. Sample: peripheral blood, taken on day 0 of AZD1222 vaccination. These receptors originate from an adult in good health. The CDR3 runs from the conserved cysteine through the conserved F or W. D genes are given only for firm matches. Size is stated for part of the rows, as once, few or many counts, or as a class when the clone is expanded.

d_call	v_call	clone_size	j_call	cdr3_nt	cdr3_aa
-	TRBV25-1	once	TRBJ2-1	TGTGCCAGCAGTAGGCAGGGACGGAATGAGCAGTTCTTC	CASSRQGRNEQFF
-	TRBV3-1/TRBV3-2	-	TRBJ2-1	TGTGCCAGCAGGCGGGACAGCCTCTCCTACAATGAGCAGTTCTTC	CASRRDSLSYNEQFF
-	TRBV15	once	TRBJ1-4	TGTGCCACCAGCAGAGATAGGAATGTTGGCGGAAAACTGTTTTTT	CATSRDRNVGGKLFF
-	TRBV4-3	-	TRBJ2-1	TGCGCCAGCAGCCAAGACTTTAGCGCCTACAATGAGCAGTTCTTC	CASSQDFSAYNEQFF
-	TRBV29-1	-	TRBJ1-2	TGCAGCGTTGTCTGGACCAACTATGGCTACACCTTC	CSVVWTNYGYTF
-	TRBV7-2	-	TRBJ2-7	TGTGCCAGCAGCGTCGACGTTCTCGGGGAGCAGTACTTC	CASSVDVLGEQYF
-	TRBV11-2	-	TRBJ2-3	TGTGCCAGCAGCTACTATCGGCAGGCCACAGATACGCAGTATTTT	CASSYYRQATDTQYF
-	TRBV5-1	-	TRBJ1-2	TGCGCCAGCAGTCCACAGGCTACTAACTATGGCTACACCTTC	CASSPQATNYGYTF
TRBD2	TRBV11-3	-	TRBJ2-1	TGTGCCAGCAGCCCCCGCGGGAGTCCCTACAATGAGCAGTTCTTC	CASSPRGSPYNEQFF
TRBD1	TRBV19	-	TRBJ2-7	TGTGCCAGTAGTTCGTCGACAGGGGACTACGAGCAGTACTTC	CASSSSTGDYEQYF
TRBD1	TRBV5-1	-	TRBJ1-5	TGCGCCAGCAGCCCGACAGGGATCAGTCAGCCCCAGCATTTT	CASSPTGISQPQHF
-	TRBV7-8	-	TRBJ1-5	TGTGCCAGCAGCTTAGCGGGGGGAAATCAGCCCCAGCATTTT	CASSLAGGNQPQHF
-	TRBV5-5	once	TRBJ2-2	TGTGCCAGCAGCTTGTTCGGGGCGACGGCCGGGGAGCTGTTTTTT	CASSLFGATAGELFF
-	TRBV4-2	-	TRBJ2-7	TGTGCCAGCAGCCGATACAGGGAATCCGAGCAGTACTTC	CASSRYRESEQYF
-	TRBV27	-	TRBJ2-7	TGTGCCGCCAGGTGGGGACCCGCGGCCCACGAGCAGTACTTC	CAARWGPAAHEQYF
TRBD1	TRBV7-9	-	TRBJ2-5	TGTGCCAGCAGCCAGGACAGGGAAGAGACCCAGTACTTC	CASSQDREETQYF
-	TRBV19	-	TRBJ1-4	TGTGCCAGTAGTATAGGTCGGACGCAGCTGGCTAATGAAAAACTGTTTTTT	CASSIGRTQLANEKLFF
-	TRBV4-1	-	TRBJ1-1	TGCGCCAGCAGCCAAGAAGATGGAGTGAACACTGAAGCTTTCTTT	CASSQEDGVNTEAFF
-	TRBV29-1	-	TRBJ2-2	TGCAGCGTTGAAGATCCCCAGGGGCGGACCGGGGAGCTGTTTTTT	CSVEDPQGRTGELFF
TRBD2	TRBV11-3	-	TRBJ2-1	TGTGCCAGCAGCTTAGCGGGCGGGAGCGATGAGCAGTTCTTC	CASSLAGGSDEQFF
TRBD1	TRBV7-6	-	TRBJ2-3	TGTGCCAGCAGAATATGGACAGGTGGGGTGACAGATACGCAGTATTTT	CASRIWTGGVTDTQYF
TRBD1	TRBV3-1/TRBV3-2	-	TRBJ1-6	TGTGCCAGCAGCTGGGGACAGGGTCAGAATTCACCCCTCCACTTT	CASSWGQGQNSPLHF
TRBD1	TRBV6-2/TRBV6-3	-	TRBJ2-7	TGTGCCAGCAGTTACTCGCCAAGGGGGCTGAGGTACGAGCAGTACTTC	CASSYSPRGLRYEQYF
-	TRBV6-5	-	TRBJ2-1	TGTGCCAGCAGTTACTCTAACAATGAGCAGTTCTTC	CASSYSNNEQFF
TRBD1	TRBV3-1/TRBV3-2	-	TRBJ2-3	TGTGCCAGCAGCACGACAGGGGGCCGCACAGATACGCAGTATTTT	CASSTTGGRTDTQYF
-	TRBV5-1	-	TRBJ2-5	TGCGCCAGCAGCCGAACGGCAGGTCCAAAAGAGACCCAGTACTTC	CASSRTAGPKETQYF
-	TRBV28	-	TRBJ1-5	TGTGCCAGCAGTTTCCATGGTCAGCCCCAGCATTTT	CASSFHGQPQHF
TRBD1	TRBV7-9	-	TRBJ2-7	TGTGCCAGCAGCTCAGGACAGGGGGTCTTGAACGAGCAGTACTTC	CASSSGQGVLNEQYF
-	TRBV6-1	-	TRBJ2-7	TGTGCCAGCAGTGATATCCCCTACGAGCAGTACTTC	CASSDIPYEQYF
-	TRBV7-8	once	TRBJ2-7	TGTGCCAGCAGCTTATACAAAGACGAGCAGTACTTC	CASSLYKDEQYF
-	TRBV3-1/TRBV3-2	-	TRBJ2-3	TGTGCCAGCAGCCAACCCCCCACAGATACGCAGTATTTT	CASSQPPTDTQYF